This passage covers 10 T cell receptor beta chains from one sample sequenced in a study of CD8+CD57+ T cells in acquired aplastic anemia. The template used for profiling TCR beta VDJ and CDR3 was genomic DNA. MiXCR, applied by TCRdb to the reads, yields one record per CDR3 protein. There are some 170,000 distinct CDR3 sequences in the sample; 45% to 55% occur only once, and 0.85% to 1.2% lies in the top ten. In patients chosen for sequencing, flow cytometry had shown CD8+CD57+ cell expansion. Sequencing was carried out using sorted CD4+, CD8+, or CD8+CD57+ T cells (not recorded which) from PBMCs. All receptors come from a human donor with aplastic anemia.

The CDR3 loop reads CATSDLGGGAPDTQYF. In nucleotides, the CDR3 is TGTGCCACCAGTGATTTGGGCGGGGGGGCACCAGATACGCAGTATTTT. The rearrangement joins TRBV24-1 to TRBJ2-3; TRBD2 agrees at 9 bases. This CDR3 contains 16 residues. Germline CDR1 KGHDR, CDR2 SFDVKD. V was pared by 0 bases and J by 4 bases, with 4 bases of the junction left unmatched.

This clonotype was observed at least ten times. V and J are TRBV10-3 and TRBJ1-1; D might be TRBD1 (5 bases). This CDR3 has 13 amino acids. Germline V CDR1 and CDR2: ENHRY, SYGVKD. Trimming removed 6 bases at V and 6 bases at J, with 14 bases between. The CDR3 loop reads CAIRRGEVSEAFF. CDR3 DNA sequence: TGTGCCATCAGAAGGGGTGAGGTCTCTGAAGCTTTCTTT.

This clonotype was picked up many times. The chain recombines TRBV6-1 with TRBJ2-1; 11 nucleotides match TRBD2. Germline trimming cut 6 bases from V and 7 bases from J; bases unmatched to any gene: 2. This CDR3 has 13 residues. Germline lookup yields CDR1 MNHNS and CDR2 SASEGT. In DNA form, the CDR3 reads TGTGCCAGCAGCAGGACTAGCGGGAATGAGCAGTTCTTC. Translation gives CASSRTSGNEQFF.

Ten or more counts support this clonotype. The chain is built from TRBV19 and TRBJ1-2; D is unresolved. Trimming removed 9 bases at V and 7 bases at J, with 12 bases between. Germline V gene sequence: CDR1 LNHDA, CDR2 SQIVND (reference sequence). This CDR3 has 11 residues. DNA of the CDR3: TGTGCCAGCAAATTGTCCGGTGGCTACACCTTC. Protein sequence: CASKLSGGYTF.

Details on this clonotype: One end of the junction varies from germline; a read error may be responsible. The chain couples TRBV10-1 to TRBJ2-5; no clear D. CDR3 length equals 15 residues. Germline CDR1 is WNHNN and CDR2 is SYGVQD (reference sequence). The CDR3 sequence: CASSESPTADKTQHF. The CDR3 nucleotides read TGCGCCAGCAGTGAGTCTCCCACGGCTGACAAGACCCAGCACTTC.

This chain joins TRBV9 and TRBJ2-5, with D perhaps TRBD1 or TRBD2 (7 bases each). The V and J ends lost 5 bases and 4 bases respectively, with 18 bases between them. This CDR3 has 15 amino acids. The germline V gene encodes CDR1 SGDLS and CDR2 YYNGEE. The DNA for the CDR3 is TGTGCCAGCAGTGTACTTCCAGGGGGGGCAGAGACCCAGTACTTC. Protein product: CASSVLPGGAETQYF.

This clonotype occurred many times. The chain carries TRBV11-3 and TRBJ2-2; D tentatively reads TRBD1 or TRBD2 (5 bases each). CDR1 SGHNT and CDR2 YENEEA come from the germline V gene. V was shortened by 3 bases and J by 2 bases, with 10 bases between the two germline ends. The CDR3 spans 15 residues. CDR3 loop: CASSFGRGNTGELFF. CDR3 DNA: TGTGCCAGCAGCTTTGGACGGGGCAACACCGGGGAGCTGTTTTTT.

The rearrangement joins TRBV20-1 to TRBJ1-6; D possibly corresponds to TRBD1 (5 bases). CDR1 and CDR2 from the germline V gene are DFQATT and SNEGSKA (reference sequence). The CDR3 is made up of 16 amino acids. V was clipped by 1 base and J by 5 bases, with 15 bases between them. The DNA of the CDR3 is TGCAGTGCTAGAGGAGGAAGGGGCGGGAATAATTCACCCCTCCACTTT. Protein: CSARGGRGGNNSPLHF.

V is TRBV2 and J is TRBJ1-1, with D possibly being TRBD1 (5 bases). V lost 4 bases to trimming and J lost 7 bases, with 13 bases between them. This CDR3 is 13 amino acids long. Germline V lookup: CDR1 SNHLY, CDR2 FYNNEI. CDR3: CASSGVQGDEAFF. The CDR3, as DNA: TGTGCCAGCAGTGGGGTGCAGGGTGATGAAGCTTTCTTT.

This clonotype was counted a few times. V is TRBV4-2 and J is TRBJ1-2, with D perhaps matching TRBD1 (6 bases). The CDR3 loop spans 17 amino acids. V was cut by 4 bases and J by 8 bases, with 26 bases left in between. The germline CDR1 and CDR2 sequences are LGHNA and YNFKEQ. CDR3 protein: CASSLENLAGARGGYTF. For the CDR3, the DNA is TGTGCCAGCAGCCTAGAAAACCTTGCAGGGGCGAGAGGAGGCTACACCTTC.